This T cell receptor beta chain comes out of a study of blood T cell repertoires in COVID-19. Study summary: There were acute and convalescent COVID-19 samples, and they came from the United States, Italy and Spain. T cells, B-cell-depleted T cells, or PBMCs supplied cDNA or gDNA.

As handled by the study authors: How many nucleated cells were present was estimated from reference gene primer amplification. Generated by immunoSEQ multiplex PCR, the TCRdb table keeps only in-frame clones and is missing some. V and J calls and clone size are copied from that table; D and trimming were computed from the DNA. The table includes around 200,000 clones, about 85% detected once. This CDR3 contains 12 residues. The germline CDR1 and CDR2 sequences are MNHEY and SVGEGT. With 5 bases clipped from V and 8 bases from J, the junction kept 2 bases outside the gene matches. The rearrangement uses TRBV6-2 or TRBV6-3 and TRBJ1-4, with 7 bases aligning to TRBD1. The source of this sequence is a woman of 80 years or more with acute or convalescent COVID-19. Specimen: peripheral blood. Written as DNA, the CDR3 is TGTGCCAGCAGTCAACAGGGGGAAAAACTGTTTTTT. Amino acid sequence: CASSQQGEKLFF.